The clone carrying this TCR beta chain appeared a few times. One junction end does not reproduce the germline sequence, and a read error may be involved. The study co-extracted DNA and RNA from 20-30 mg of unsorted bulk tissue. These data belong to a study of tumor-infiltrating lymphocytes in primary liver carcinoma. About the research overall: Staged T1-T3 N0M0, the tumors had sizes that ranged from about 4.2 to 10 cm across. There were roughly 3.5 to 7.5 million productive TCRbeta reads per sample, a yield similar across tissue types.

A constant-region primer served to make TCR beta cDNA from around 540 ng total RNA. Modified slightly, ARM-PCR produced TCR beta libraries over three nested multiplex PCR rounds. Forward primers for TRBV1-TRBV30 and a C-beta reverse primer served the first two PCR rounds, at roughly 10 cycles each. TCRdb reprocessed the multiplex PCR reads via MiXCR and lists one record per CDR3 protein. Of about 84,000 distinct CDR3 sequences detected, around 70% appear once; the ten largest clones hold roughly 21%. Per the germline V gene, CDR1 is SGHAT and CDR2 is FQNNGV. This CDR3 has 17 residues. The rearrangement joins TRBV11-2 to TRBJ1-1; 10 bases align to TRBD1. This clonotype was obtained from a man aged 35 to 55 with primary liver carcinoma and hepatitis B virus infection. Sequencing used liver tumor tissue from sampling region 1. Subset specified: tumor region T1, superior pole. CDR3 in amino acids: CASSLIGGQGFGTEAFF. The CDR3 bases are TGTGCTAGCAGCCTAATAGGGGGACAGGGGTTCGGCACTGAAGCTTTCTTT.